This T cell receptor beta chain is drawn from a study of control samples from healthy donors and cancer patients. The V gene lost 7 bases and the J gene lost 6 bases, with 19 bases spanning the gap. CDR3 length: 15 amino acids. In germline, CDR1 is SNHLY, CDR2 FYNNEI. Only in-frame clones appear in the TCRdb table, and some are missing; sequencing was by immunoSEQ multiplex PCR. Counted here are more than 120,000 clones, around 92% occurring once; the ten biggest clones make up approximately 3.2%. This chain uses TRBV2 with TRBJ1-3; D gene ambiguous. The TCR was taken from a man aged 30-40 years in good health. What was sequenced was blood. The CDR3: CASTLRKFGENTIYF. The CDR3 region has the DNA TGTGCCAGCACCTTAAGGAAGTTCGGAGAAAACACCATATATTTT. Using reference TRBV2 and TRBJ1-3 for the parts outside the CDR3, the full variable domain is EPEVTQTPSHQVTQMGQEVILRCVPISNHLYFYWYRQILGQKVEFLVSFYNNEISEKSEIFDDQFSVERPDGSNFTLKIRSTKLEDSAMYFCASTLRKFGENTIYFGEGSWLTVV.